A selection of T cell receptor beta chains follows, all from one sample in a study of blood T cell repertoires in COVID-19. TCRdb keeps only in-frame clones here, not all; method: immunoSEQ multiplex PCR. The sample consists of 250,000 to 300,000 clones, around 89% of them appearing once. The specimen sequenced was peripheral blood. The receptors were sampled from a woman aged 55-69 years with acute or convalescent COVID-19. Both conserved end residues are part of each CDR3. Each record gives: clone size, V gene, J gene, D gene, CDR3 DNA, CDR3 protein. The D gene is left open where the match is weak. A row's size may be missing; if present it is once, few, many or a size class.

clone size: NA
V gene: TRBV14
J gene: TRBJ1-1
D gene: NA
CDR3 DNA: TGTGCCAGCAGCCCGTTTTTCTATCTGAGGACTGAAGCTTTCTTT
CDR3 protein: CASSPFFYLRTEAFF

clone size: NA
V gene: TRBV6-5
J gene: TRBJ2-3
D gene: TRBD1
CDR3 DNA: TGTGCCAGCAGTCGGGACAGGGCGGATACGCAGTATTTT
CDR3 protein: CASSRDRADTQYF

clone size: NA
V gene: TRBV9
J gene: TRBJ2-1
D gene: TRBD2
CDR3 DNA: TGTGCCAGCAGCGTAAGCGGGGCCGAATACAATGAGCAGTTCTTC
CDR3 protein: CASSVSGAEYNEQFF

clone size: NA
V gene: TRBV3-1/TRBV3-2
J gene: TRBJ2-3
D gene: TRBD2
CDR3 DNA: TGTGCCAGCAGCCACAGGACTAGCGGAAGCACAGATACGCAGTATTTT
CDR3 protein: CASSHRTSGSTDTQYF

clone size: NA
V gene: TRBV5-4
J gene: TRBJ1-5
D gene: TRBD1
CDR3 DNA: TGTGCCAGCAGCTCACAGGGGAGCAATCAGCCCCAGCATTTT
CDR3 protein: CASSSQGSNQPQHF

clone size: NA
V gene: TRBV3-1/TRBV3-2
J gene: TRBJ1-2
D gene: NA
CDR3 DNA: TGTGCCAGCAGCCAAGACATGACAGGCGAATCGGGCTACACCTTC
CDR3 protein: CASSQDMTGESGYTF

clone size: NA
V gene: TRBV2
J gene: TRBJ2-5
D gene: NA
CDR3 DNA: TGTGCCAGCAGTGAAATGCGGCAAGAGACCCAGTACTTC
CDR3 protein: CASSEMRQETQYF

clone size: NA
V gene: TRBV5-8
J gene: TRBJ2-6
D gene: NA
CDR3 DNA: TGTGCCAGCAGCTTGTGGAAGGGACACTCCTCTGGGGCCAACGTCCTGACTTTC
CDR3 protein: CASSLWKGHSSGANVLTF

clone size: few
V gene: TRBV18
J gene: TRBJ2-1
D gene: TRBD2
CDR3 DNA: TGTGCCAGCTCAGAGTTACTAGCGGGGGCCCACAATGAGCAGTTCTTC
CDR3 protein: CASSELLAGAHNEQFF

clone size: NA
V gene: TRBV3-1/TRBV3-2
J gene: TRBJ2-7
D gene: NA
CDR3 DNA: TGTGCCAGCAGCCATGGGGTCGGAGGGAGGCGGTCCTACGAGCAGTACTTC
CDR3 protein: CASSHGVGGRRSYEQYF

clone size: NA
V gene: TRBV5-8
J gene: TRBJ2-1
D gene: NA
CDR3 DNA: TGTGCCAGCAGCTTGGAAGGGGGTGGCGATGAGCAGTTCTTC
CDR3 protein: CASSLEGGGDEQFF

clone size: NA
V gene: TRBV7-8
J gene: TRBJ1-2
D gene: NA
CDR3 DNA: TGTGCCAGCAGCTTTTCAGGGGCAGTTTGGGGCTACACCTTC
CDR3 protein: CASSFSGAVWGYTF

clone size: NA
V gene: TRBV5-1
J gene: TRBJ2-2
D gene: TRBD2
CDR3 DNA: TGCGCCAGCTCGACTAGCGGGAGGGCCCCCGGGGAGCTGTTTTTT
CDR3 protein: CASSTSGRAPGELFF

clone size: NA
V gene: TRBV5-6
J gene: TRBJ1-6
D gene: NA
CDR3 DNA: TGTGCCAGCAGCTTTAGGCAGGGGATGGTAAATTCACCCCTCCACTTT
CDR3 protein: CASSFRQGMVNSPLHF

clone size: NA
V gene: TRBV18
J gene: TRBJ1-1
D gene: TRBD1
CDR3 DNA: TGTGCCAGCTCCCGCGGACAGGGGAACACTGAAGCTTTCTTT
CDR3 protein: CASSRGQGNTEAFF

clone size: NA
V gene: TRBV14
J gene: TRBJ1-6
D gene: NA
CDR3 DNA: TGTGCCAGCAGCCAATCCGGGGGATATAATTCACCCCTCCACTTT
CDR3 protein: CASSQSGGYNSPLHF

clone size: once
V gene: TRBV5-1
J gene: TRBJ1-2
D gene: NA
CDR3 DNA: TGCGCCAGCAGCTCCGGGGATGGCACGCACTATGGCTACACCTTC
CDR3 protein: CASSSGDGTHYGYTF

clone size: NA
V gene: TRBV28
J gene: TRBJ1-6
D gene: NA
CDR3 DNA: TGTGCCAGCAGTTCCCTTGCTCTAAATAATTCACCCCTCCACTTT
CDR3 protein: CASSSLALNNSPLHF

clone size: NA
V gene: TRBV28
J gene: TRBJ1-5
D gene: NA
CDR3 DNA: TGTGCCAGCACAGACAGGTTCAATCAGCCCCAGCATTTT
CDR3 protein: CASTDRFNQPQHF

clone size: NA
V gene: TRBV6-5
J gene: TRBJ2-5
D gene: TRBD1
CDR3 DNA: TGTGCCAGCAGGATCGGACAGGGGGAAGAGACCCAGTACTTC
CDR3 protein: CASRIGQGEETQYF

clone size: NA
V gene: TRBV11-2
J gene: TRBJ1-2
D gene: NA
CDR3 DNA: TGTGCCAGCAGCGGTTCACAGGGCGCTAACTATGGCTACACCTTC
CDR3 protein: CASSGSQGANYGYTF

clone size: NA
V gene: TRBV5-6
J gene: TRBJ2-3
D gene: TRBD1
CDR3 DNA: TGTGCCAGCAGCTTCTACAGGGGAGGCACAGATACGCAGTATTTT
CDR3 protein: CASSFYRGGTDTQYF

clone size: NA
V gene: TRBV7-2
J gene: TRBJ2-1
D gene: NA
CDR3 DNA: TGTGCCACGGCGGGGCGGGTTACAAGCGAGCAGTTCTTC
CDR3 protein: CATAGRVTSEQFF

clone size: NA
V gene: TRBV9
J gene: TRBJ2-1
D gene: TRBD1
CDR3 DNA: TGTGCCAGCAGCCCGGGACAGCCTTACAATGAGCAGTTCTTC
CDR3 protein: CASSPGQPYNEQFF

clone size: NA
V gene: TRBV29-1
J gene: TRBJ2-2
D gene: NA
CDR3 DNA: TGCAGCGCCCTAAAGGGCGGGGCGACCACCGGGGAGCTGTTTTTT
CDR3 protein: CSALKGGATTGELFF

clone size: NA
V gene: TRBV28
J gene: TRBJ2-2
D gene: NA
CDR3 DNA: TGTGCCAGCTACCAGGGTCCCGGGGAGCTGTTTTTT
CDR3 protein: CASYQGPGELFF

clone size: NA
V gene: TRBV18
J gene: TRBJ1-2
D gene: TRBD1
CDR3 DNA: TGTGCCAGCTCACCAGGGACAGGCTGGGGCTATGGCTACACCTTC
CDR3 protein: CASSPGTGWGYGYTF

clone size: NA
V gene: TRBV27
J gene: TRBJ1-1
D gene: NA
CDR3 DNA: TGTGCCAGCAGTTTGGAGGCAAAGAACACTGAAGCTTTCTTT
CDR3 protein: CASSLEAKNTEAFF

clone size: NA
V gene: TRBV5-1
J gene: TRBJ2-5
D gene: TRBD2
CDR3 DNA: TGCGCCAGCAGCTTGGTTCTAGCGGGGGGCCAAGAGACCCAGTACTTC
CDR3 protein: CASSLVLAGGQETQYF

clone size: NA
V gene: TRBV7-2
J gene: TRBJ1-2
D gene: TRBD1
CDR3 DNA: TGTGCCAGCAAACTAGCAGGGGGCAACTATGGCTACACCTTC
CDR3 protein: CASKLAGGNYGYTF

clone size: NA
V gene: TRBV28
J gene: TRBJ2-6
D gene: TRBD1
CDR3 DNA: TGTGCCAGCGGGTGGACAGGCCCCTCTGGGGCCAACGTCCTGACTTTC
CDR3 protein: CASGWTGPSGANVLTF

clone size: NA
V gene: TRBV5-5
J gene: TRBJ2-1
D gene: NA
CDR3 DNA: TGTGCCAGCAGCTCTACAGTGGGGCGAGGCAATGAGCAGTTCTTC
CDR3 protein: CASSSTVGRGNEQFF

clone size: NA
V gene: TRBV27
J gene: TRBJ1-3
D gene: NA
CDR3 DNA: TGTGCCAGCAGCCTCGGACACCCCGACTCTGGAAACACCATATATTTT
CDR3 protein: CASSLGHPDSGNTIYF

clone size: NA
V gene: TRBV5-1
J gene: TRBJ2-1
D gene: NA
CDR3 DNA: TGCGCCAGCAGCTTGGGCCCGGGTAACAATGAGCAGTTCTTC
CDR3 protein: CASSLGPGNNEQFF

clone size: NA
V gene: TRBV12-3/TRBV12-4
J gene: TRBJ2-2
D gene: TRBD2
CDR3 DNA: TGTGCCAGCAAGGGACTAGCCCCCGGGGAGCTGTTTTTT
CDR3 protein: CASKGLAPGELFF

clone size: NA
V gene: TRBV5-4
J gene: TRBJ1-1
D gene: NA
CDR3 DNA: TGTGCCAGCAGCTTGGAGACAGGTGAAGCTTTCTTT
CDR3 protein: CASSLETGEAFF

clone size: NA
V gene: TRBV30
J gene: TRBJ2-5
D gene: TRBD2
CDR3 DNA: TGTGCCTGGAGTGAGGGAGCGGGAGGCCCAGAGACCCAGTACTTC
CDR3 protein: CAWSEGAGGPETQYF

clone size: NA
V gene: TRBV5-6
J gene: TRBJ2-5
D gene: TRBD1
CDR3 DNA: TGTGCCAGCAGCTCATGGACAGGCGGGGAGACCCAGTACTTC
CDR3 protein: CASSSWTGGETQYF

clone size: NA
V gene: TRBV25-1
J gene: TRBJ1-1
D gene: NA
CDR3 DNA: TGTGCCAGCAGTGAAGTAGGACAGCGTGAAGCTTTCTTT
CDR3 protein: CASSEVGQREAFF

clone size: NA
V gene: TRBV19
J gene: TRBJ2-4
D gene: TRBD1
CDR3 DNA: TGTGCCAGTAGTATCTCCCCCAGGGGGGCCAAAAACATTCAGTACTTC
CDR3 protein: CASSISPRGAKNIQYF